This record concerns one TCR beta chain sequence. This entry comes from a study of blood T cell repertoires in COVID-19. In the study overall: T cells, B-cell-depleted T cells, or PBMCs provided the cDNA or gDNA that served as material.

CDR1 and CDR2 (germline): SGDLS, YYNGEE. This CDR3 region has 14 residues. With 3 bases clipped from V and 5 bases from J, the junction kept 7 bases outside the gene matches. Participants reported their clinical history, and cohort assignment relied on those reports. Method: immunoSEQ multiplex PCR; TCRdb's copy keeps in-frame clones and lacks some. The table shows a few hundred thousand clones, with over 75% occurring only once. This TCR was recovered from a woman under 30 who had recovered from COVID-19. V is TRBV9 and J is TRBJ2-7, with 8 bases identical to TRBD2. Sequencing was performed on PBMCs or T cells enriched from blood (not recorded which). Here the CDR3 DNA reads TGTGCCAGCAGCGGACGGGAGGGCATAGACGAGCAGTACTTC. Translated: CASSGREGIDEQYF.